One TCR beta chain is described in this entry. This receptor's antigen is unknown. No base quality values were provided; no much bigger clone lies one nucleotide off. PBMCs were isolated by Ficoll-Paque density gradient centrifugation. V loses 1 base, J loses 6 bases, and the germline ends lie 4 bases apart. The CDR3 runs 13 residues from the cysteine to the phenylalanine. Here the CDR3 DNA is all that survives: 39 bases in frame from base 1. Per the germline V gene, MGHRA is the CDR1 and YSYEKL is the CDR2. The sample originates from a study of T-cell memory formation after mild COVID-19 (dated by TCRdb to the early 2020s). Some background on the complete study: Most TCR sequence clusters were specific to one of the two donors. Two young, previously healthy adult volunteers, one female and one male, were included in the cohort. In a couple of donors, T-cell clones that expanded and contracted after mild COVID-19 were followed by sequencing TCRalpha and TCRbeta repertoires longitudinally.

The instrument given in TCRdb is Illumina NovaSeq 6000. TCRalpha and TCRbeta cDNA libraries were constructed by 5'RACE with constant-segment primers, with sample barcodes and unique molecular identifiers being introduced. Trizol reagent was used to extract RNA from every sample. Library amplification was performed in two PCR steps, and a second sample barcode and Illumina TruSeq adapters were introduced in the second step. Libraries were sequenced on an Illumina NovaSeq with 2 x 150 bp paired-end reads. The original methods were these. Reads were demultiplexed and collapsed into UMI-guided consensus sequences with migec v1.2.7. With mixcr v2.1.11, UMI consensuses were aligned to TRA and TRB V and J templates and assembled into clonotypes. Expanded or contracted clonotypes were those called significant by both edgeR and NoisET, with noise models trained on biological replicates. For edgeR calls, a false discovery rate-adjusted p below 0.01 and a log2 fold-change threshold of 1 were applied. As an exploratory analysis of dynamics, max-normalized trajectories of the 1000 most abundant clonotypes were examined by PCA with hierarchical clustering. Each responding clone was given a CD4 or CD8 phenotype based on the CD4+ and CD8+ repertoires, which had been sequenced separately. TCRdb passed the public sequencing reads through fastp at Q25 and MiXCR, retaining productive beta sequences. Rows with a matching CDR3 protein are joined into one entry that keeps the most common DNA and genes. None of the V and J calls come from the authors' own analysis; TCRdb made them. This sample lists 110,000 to 150,000 distinct CDR3 sequences; approximately 25% were detected once. Together, the top ten hold approximately 25% of the sample.

Study-wide findings and limitations: The study covered only two mild cases, and larger cohorts including severe cases with pre-infection samples were considered necessary. Contracting CD4+ clones appeared mostly in the CM and EM memory subsets, whereas CD8+ clones were enriched in EMRA. From day 15 to 85, contracting clones showed balanced CD4/CD8 phenotypes, whereas a second wave of clones that expanded from day 15 to 37 leaned towards CD4+. Some responding clones were found in pre-infection memory, which suggests that pre-existing cross-reactive memory T cells took part in the SARS-CoV-2 response. Whether the second-wave clones peaking on day 37 were SARS-CoV-2 specific was not confirmed.

Recombination connected TRBV4-1 to TRBJ1-6, with no confidently assigned D gene. Specimen: PBMCs or a T cell subset sorted from them (not recorded which). This sequence originates from an adult woman who had mild COVID-19 (a few samples of this study predate the infection). The sample titles of this study are shuffled in the database, so cell type and time point are left out; the donor was told from shared clones. The CDR3 loop reads CASSQGINSPLHF. In nucleotide form, the sequence is TGCGCCAGCAGCCAAGGGATTAATTCACCCCTCCACTTT.